This T cell receptor (beta chain) was recovered during a study of Ad26.COV2.S vaccination and SARS-CoV-2 variants. Overall study context: Intramuscular Ad26.COV2.S at 5x10^10 or 1x10^11 viral particles.

Study observations and caveats: Greater spike-specific TCR breadth was seen in vaccine recipients than in placebo recipients.

Worth noting for this clone: Antigen unknown.

Clones were sequenced by immunoSEQ multiplex PCR, and TCRdb holds only the in-frame ones, with some missing. The table lists under 400,000 clones, around 87% of them singletons. Indicated treatment: around 19 received Ad26.COV2.S at low or high dose, single or two shots; five or six received placebo; per-sample allocation not given. Each sample was drawn 63 days after the first injection (of vaccine or placebo). Boston provided a donor who was an adult aged 18-55 years. The CDR3 has 14 amino acids. V lost 3 bases to trimming and J lost 7 bases; unmatched junction nucleotides: 7. CDR1 is SGDLS, CDR2 YYNGEE, per germline.

The sequencing used peripheral blood, collected in a trial of Ad26.COV2.S vaccine versus placebo. The gene calls are TRBV9 and TRBJ1-5; 7 positions agree with TRBD1. This receptor was taken from a person between 18 and 60 years old who received the Ad26.COV2.S COVID-19 vaccine or a placebo. The CDR3 DNA reads TGTGCCAGCAGCGATGCAGGGGGGGACCAGCCCCAGCATTTT. As protein: CASSDAGGDQPQHF.